This TCR beta chain was identified during a study of Ad26.COV2.S vaccination and SARS-CoV-2 variants. Looking at the study overall: The study gave Ad26.COV2.S intramuscularly, once or twice 56 days apart.

Noted treatment: some 19 received Ad26.COV2.S at low or high dose, single or two shots; about 5 received placebo; per-sample allocation not given. Sample collection was performed on day 63 after the first vaccine or placebo injection. As its vector, the vaccine had Ad26, which expressed Wuhan-strain SARS-CoV-2 spike. CDR3 size: 15 residues. Looked up from germline, CDR1 is SGDLS and CDR2 is YYNGEE. V was pared by 1 base and J by 0 bases, with 9 bases between. Generated by immunoSEQ multiplex PCR, the TCRdb table keeps only in-frame clones and is missing some. This sample has around 250,000 clones, with 87% found just once.

The sequence derives from a person between 18 and 65 years old who received the Ad26.COV2.S COVID-19 vaccine or a placebo. The rearrangement links TRBV9 to TRBJ2-3; D unresolved. Specimen: peripheral blood, collected in a trial of Ad26.COV2.S vaccine versus placebo. CDR3 region: CASSVQSGSTDTQYF. DNA for the CDR3: TGTGCCAGCAGCGTACAAAGTGGGAGCACAGATACGCAGTATTTT.